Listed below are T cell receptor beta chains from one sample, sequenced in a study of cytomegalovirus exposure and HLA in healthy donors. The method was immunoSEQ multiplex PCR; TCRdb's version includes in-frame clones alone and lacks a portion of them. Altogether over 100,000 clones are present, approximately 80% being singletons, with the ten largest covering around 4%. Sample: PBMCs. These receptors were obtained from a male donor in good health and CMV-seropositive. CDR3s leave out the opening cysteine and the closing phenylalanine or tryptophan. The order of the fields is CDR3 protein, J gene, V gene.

CDR3aa: ASSTYRQGASANYGYT
j_gene: TRBJ1-2
v_gene: TRBV7-8

CDR3aa: ASSHGTGGIYEQY
j_gene: TRBJ2-7
v_gene: TRBV27

CDR3aa: ASSLGTSALRGEQY
j_gene: TRBJ2-7
v_gene: TRBV13

CDR3aa: SVGTGQGAGYT
j_gene: TRBJ1-2
v_gene: TRBV29-1

CDR3aa: ASSWGGPSGSYEQY
j_gene: TRBJ2-7
v_gene: TRBV5-4

CDR3aa: ASSLTGETQY
j_gene: TRBJ2-5
v_gene: TRBV5-5

CDR3aa: ASSLVRGSNTGELF
j_gene: TRBJ2-2
v_gene: TRBV11-2

CDR3aa: ASSLKGRQGAGNEAF
j_gene: TRBJ1-1
v_gene: TRBV7-3

CDR3aa: ASSYGTSWGGEQF
j_gene: TRBJ2-1
v_gene: TRBV11-3

CDR3aa: ASSLGTGGTSPLH
j_gene: TRBJ1-6
v_gene: TRBV11-1

CDR3aa: ASRTERGNYGYT
j_gene: TRBJ1-2
v_gene: TRBV6-5

CDR3aa: ASSGTGFHEQY
j_gene: TRBJ2-7
v_gene: TRBV2

CDR3aa: ASGLAGGDTQY
j_gene: TRBJ2-3
v_gene: TRBV12-5

CDR3aa: ASRTGTGDPYEQY
j_gene: TRBJ2-7
v_gene: TRBV6-1

CDR3aa: ASSLDLAGGADTQY
j_gene: TRBJ2-3
v_gene: TRBV28

CDR3aa: ASSGTGVVGTDTQY
j_gene: TRBJ2-3
v_gene: TRBV5-1

CDR3aa: SSSSFTDTQY
j_gene: TRBJ2-3
v_gene: TRBV7-9

CDR3aa: ASSFSTGSGQETQY
j_gene: TRBJ2-5
v_gene: TRBV5-4

CDR3aa: SVGEALSHYEQY
j_gene: TRBJ2-7
v_gene: TRBV29-1

CDR3aa: AKTGQGARETQY
j_gene: TRBJ2-5
v_gene: TRBV2

CDR3aa: ASSLALRTGMNTEAF
j_gene: TRBJ1-1
v_gene: TRBV7-9

CDR3aa: ASSYSSGNYGYT
j_gene: TRBJ1-2
v_gene: TRBV6-5

CDR3aa: ASSHTSGGNSYNEQF
j_gene: TRBJ2-1
v_gene: TRBV7-9

CDR3aa: ASSYADSNTEAF
j_gene: TRBJ1-1
v_gene: TRBV6-5

CDR3aa: ASSPSRTQRGEKLF
j_gene: TRBJ1-4
v_gene: TRBV28

CDR3aa: ASSSRLAGEQF
j_gene: TRBJ2-1
v_gene: TRBV2

CDR3aa: ASSLIGGVRTEAF
j_gene: TRBJ1-1
v_gene: TRBV5-4

CDR3aa: ASSLASTGFRIQY
j_gene: TRBJ2-4
v_gene: TRBV11-2

CDR3aa: ASSHQRGGGCNEQF
j_gene: TRBJ2-1
v_gene: TRBV11-2

CDR3aa: ATSRDQEQY
j_gene: TRBJ2-7
v_gene: TRBV15

CDR3aa: ASSPLGQAGQPQH
j_gene: TRBJ1-5
v_gene: TRBV27

CDR3aa: ASSKGTSGNTGELF
j_gene: TRBJ2-2
v_gene: TRBV5-4